Presented here are 31 T cell receptor beta chains from one specimen sequenced in a study of spatial heterogeneity in lung cancer (dated by TCRdb to between 2019 and 2020). Library creation used 5' RACE. Sequencer: NextSeq 500. Using fastp at Q25 and MiXCR, TCRdb reprocessed the public reads and kept productive beta chains. Merged by CDR3 protein, the rows form single entries marked with the most common genes and DNA. A total of around 110,000 distinct CDR3 sequences appear in this sample, less than 15% of them only once. The ten most abundant clones make up roughly 17% of the sample. The sample's time point, from its label and the paper: blood at routine non-recurrence follow-up after resection. Whole RNA extracted from tumor and nontumor lung tissue, or from cryopreserved PBMC samples, was used for TCR sequencing without cell sorting. The sample here was PBMCs, taken at follow-up. Receptor source: a male donor with early-stage non-small cell lung cancer.

There are many counts of this clonotype. The V and J genes are TRBV29-1 and TRBJ1-1, with 7 bases fitting TRBD1. Trimming took 2 bases from V and 4 from J; bases not matched to a gene: 4. The CDR3 is 13 residues long. Germline CDR1 SQVTM, CDR2 ANQGSEA. CDR3 bases: TGCAGCGTTGAAAACAGGGGCAGCACTGAAGCTTTCTTT. The encoded protein is CSVENRGSTEAFF.

Many counts were recorded for this clonotype. The chain employs TRBV3-1 and TRBJ1-2, with D unclear. Deletions cut 0 bases from V and 8 bases from J, with 10 bases between. CDR3 length equals 13 residues. Germline V gene sequence: CDR1 LGHDT, CDR2 YNNKEL (reference sequence). The CDR3 spells CASSQEGGRGYTF. The CDR3, as DNA: TGTGCCAGCAGCCAAGAGGGAGGGCGAGGCTACACCTTC.

This clonotype was counted at least ten times. The chain has TRBV7-6 and TRBJ2-1; 13 bases align to TRBD2. The CDR3 is made up of 18 amino acids. Looked up from germline, CDR1 is SGHVS and CDR2 is FNYEAQ. Germline trimming cut 3 bases from V and 7 bases from J; bases unmatched to any gene: 12. The CDR3 loop is CASSLGRLAGGHRNEQFF. CDR3 coding DNA: TGTGCCAGCAGCTTGGGTCGACTAGCGGGGGGCCACAGGAATGAGCAGTTCTTC.

In this sample, this clonotype turned up many times. The CDR3 DNA sequence: TGTGCCAGCAGCCAAGTTGGAGACAGGGGGTTTGCTTTCTTT. Protein sequence: CASSQVGDRGFAFF. The chain couples TRBV4-2 to TRBJ1-1, with 9 bases aligning to TRBD1. There are 14 residues in the CDR3. CDR1 is LGHNA, CDR2 YNFKEQ, per germline. Trimming took 1 base from V and 11 from J; bases not matched to a gene: 8.

The V and J genes are TRBV6-2 or TRBV6-3 and TRBJ1-5, with D maybe TRBD1 (6 bases). V lost 2 bases, J lost 3 bases, and 17 bases lay in between. The CDR3 covers 17 residues. The germline CDR1 and CDR2 sequences are MNHEY and SVGEGT. CDR3 region: CASSYDLDRSDNQPQHF. In nucleotides, the CDR3 is TGTGCCAGCAGTTACGACTTAGACAGGTCAGACAATCAGCCCCAGCATTTT.

This chain joins TRBV27 and TRBJ1-4; D is unclear. Germline CDR1 reads MNHEY; CDR2 reads SMNVEV (reference sequence). V dropped 10 bases and J dropped 5 bases, with 17 bases sitting between them. The CDR3 runs 14 residues. CDR3 protein: CAIPEGTGNEKLFF. CDR3 coding DNA: TGTGCCATCCCAGAGGGAACTGGAAATGAAAAACTGTTTTTT.

This clonotype was seen only once. The chain joins TRBV28 to TRBJ2-7; TRBD1 matches at 7 bases. Trimming removed 3 bases from V and 7 bases from J; junction bases left unmatched: 6. The CDR3 length is 13 residues. CDR1 MDHEN and CDR2 SYDVKM come from the germline V gene. The CDR3 loop reads CASSFRQGGEQYF. CDR3 nucleotides: TGTGCCAGCAGTTTCCGACAGGGCGGGGAGCAGTACTTC. The full variable domain, rest sourced from reference TRBV28 and TRBJ2-7, is DVKVTQSSRYLVKRTGEKVFLECVQDMDHENMFWYRQDPGLGLRLIYFSYDVKMKEKGDIPEGYSVSREKKERFSLILESASTNQTSMYLCASSFRQGGEQYFGPGTRLTVT.

Notes on this clonotype: A single base separates this from a much larger clone, so it may be a read error. The chain recombines TRBV5-1 with TRBJ2-7; no firm D call. The germline V and J ends were trimmed by 0 bases and 5 bases, with 9 bases remaining between them. Germline CDR1 SGHRS, CDR2 YFSETQ. The CDR3 runs 13 residues. CDR3 region: CASSLASVDEQYF. Here the CDR3 DNA reads TGCGCCAGCAGCTTGGCTTCGGTGGACGAGCAGTACTTC.

This chain connects TRBV6-1 to TRBJ1-5, with a weak D call TRBD1 (5 bases). Germline loops: CDR1 MNHNS, CDR2 SASEGT. CDR3 size: 15 residues. Trimming removed 0 bases at V and 1 base at J, with 7 bases between. The CDR3 bases are TGTGCCAGCAGTGAAGCTCGACAGAGCAATCAGCCCCAGCATTTT. Protein product: CASSEARQSNQPQHF.

Many counts were recorded for this clonotype. The chain recombines TRBV7-3 with TRBJ2-3; 9 bases agree with TRBD2. The J segment lost 9 bases and the V segment lost 0 bases, leaving 1 base of the junction unmatched. Germline CDR1 SGHTA, CDR2 FQGTGA. The CDR3 loop spans 13 amino acids. DNA of the CDR3: TGTGCCAGCAGCTTAACAGCGGGAGGCACGCAGTATTTT. Its protein is CASSLTAGGTQYF.

The sample holds many counts of this clonotype. The V gene is TRBV29-1, the J gene TRBJ1-2, with TRBD1 matching over 7 bases. Trimming removed 4 bases from V and 8 bases from J; junction bases left unmatched: 22. The CDR3 is 17 residues long. CDR1 is SQVTM, CDR2 ANQGSEA, per germline. Here the CDR3 reads CSVVHFPSILQGQGYTF. Written as DNA, the CDR3 is TGCAGCGTTGTTCATTTCCCGTCGATTTTACAGGGGCAAGGCTACACCTTC.

This clonotype was counted between two and nine times. This chain links TRBV29-1 with TRBJ2-2; tentative D call: TRBD1 (6 bases). The CDR3 is 13 amino acids. CDR1 is SQVTM, CDR2 ANQGSEA, per germline. The ends were cut back, 3 bases at V and 2 bases at J, with 7 bases in the middle. The CDR3 sequence: CSVEDSNTGELFF. CDR3 DNA: TGCAGCGTTGAGGACAGCAACACCGGGGAGCTGTTTTTT.

The V gene is TRBV28, the J gene TRBJ1-2; TRBD1 matches 8 bases. Germline CDR1 and CDR2: MDHEN and SYDVKM. The CDR3 consists of 14 residues. V lost 4 bases and J lost 6; bases outside the gene matches: 7. The CDR3 is CASSSPDRANGYTF. DNA for the CDR3: TGTGCCAGCAGTTCCCCGGACAGGGCGAATGGCTACACCTTC.

In its sample, this clonotype was seen a few times. CDR3 DNA: TGTGCCAGCAGCCAAGGAGAGTTCGGAAGGGGTAATGAAAAACTGTTTTTT. The encoded protein is CASSQGEFGRGNEKLFF. The chain is built from TRBV4-2 and TRBJ1-4; a possible D gene is TRBD1 (5 bases). Trimming removed 1 base at V and 4 bases at J, with 16 bases between. CDR1 and CDR2 from the germline V gene are LGHNA and YNFKEQ. This CDR3 comprises 17 residues.

J is TRBJ2-5 and V is TRBV7-8; D ambiguous. The CDR3 covers 18 residues. V was trimmed by 7 bases and J by 5 bases, leaving 29 bases between them. CDR1 SGHVS and CDR2 FQNEAQ come from the germline V gene. The CDR3 DNA follows: TGTGCCAGCATTACCGGCCCATTCGTGAAGTCTGCGAGCGAGACCCAGTACTTC. Its translation is CASITGPFVKSASETQYF.

This clonotype was found many times. The chain uses TRBV10-3 and TRBJ2-7; 7 positions match TRBD1. V shed 6 bases, J shed 2 bases, and the junction held 7 bases outside the gene matches. CDR1 is ENHRY and CDR2 is SYGVKD in the germline V gene. The CDR3 covers 14 residues. In nucleotides, the CDR3 is TGTGCCATCAGGAGCGACAGGGAGACCTACGAGCAGTACTTC. Residues: CAIRSDRETYEQYF.

J is TRBJ1-3 and V is TRBV9, with D possibly matching TRBD1 (6 bases). Trimming left V 0 bases short and J 0 bases short, with 10 bases between. Per germline, CDR1 SGDLS and CDR2 YYNGEE. This CDR3 is 16 amino acids long. The CDR3 loop is CASSVGQVDSGNTIYF. As DNA, the CDR3 is TGTGCCAGCAGCGTAGGACAGGTCGACTCTGGAAACACCATATATTTT.

This clonotype was found a few times. The CDR3, as DNA: TGTGCCAGCAGCCCGAACGGCAGGGGAAATGAAAAACTGTTTTTT. This gives the protein CASSPNGRGNEKLFF. J is TRBJ1-4 and V is TRBV7-3; TRBD1 is a possible D gene (6 bases). Between the trimmed V and J ends, which lost 5 bases and 5 bases, there was a span of 15 bases. Germline CDR1 reads SGHTA; CDR2 reads FQGTGA. The CDR3 consists of 15 residues.

This clonotype was recorded at least ten times. The CDR3 spells CASSEGGGQAKNIQYF. CDR3 DNA sequence: TGCGCCAGCAGTGAAGGTGGGGGGCAAGCCAAAAACATTCAGTACTTC. The chain combines TRBV10-2 with TRBJ2-4; D tentatively reads TRBD1 or TRBD2 (6 bases each). Trimming removed 3 bases at V and 0 bases at J, with 12 bases between. The CDR3 spans 16 residues. CDR1 is WSHSY and CDR2 is SAAADI in the germline V gene.

The rearrangement uses TRBV5-5 and TRBJ2-1; a weak D match, TRBD1 (6 bases). This CDR3 spans 16 amino acids. The V gene's germline CDR1 is SGHKS and CDR2 YYEKEE (reference sequence). V gave up 5 bases and J gave up 0 bases, with 15 bases separating them. This chain's CDR3 is CASSPPQGSSYNEQFF. The CDR3 bases are TGTGCCAGCAGTCCACCGCAGGGGTCCTCCTACAATGAGCAGTTCTTC.

A note on this clonotype: This clone may be a read error of a much larger clone one base away. The V and J genes are TRBV29-1 and TRBJ2-1; the D is unclear. The germline CDR1 and CDR2 sequences are SQVTM and ANQGSEA. The CDR3 runs 12 residues. Trimming took off 8 bases at V and 6 bases at J, with 14 bases between the two ends. CDR3 DNA sequence: TGCAGCCTCCAGGCCCTCTCCAATGAGCAGTTCTTC. Translating it yields CSLQALSNEQFF.

This clonotype was recorded many times. J is TRBJ1-5 and V is TRBV5-1, with a weak D call TRBD1 (5 bases). The V end was cut by 4 bases, the J end by 4 bases, with 15 bases between. Looked up from germline, CDR1 is SGHRS and CDR2 is YFSETQ. The CDR3 spans 15 residues. CDR3 sequence: CASSPGSGVNQPQHF. The CDR3 DNA is TGCGCCAGCAGCCCGGGATCGGGGGTAAATCAGCCCCAGCATTTT.

The gene calls are TRBV27 and TRBJ2-7, with 9 bases matching TRBD1. The CDR3 contains 16 residues. The germline V gene has CDR1 MNHEY and CDR2 SMNVEV (reference sequence). V was pared by 4 bases and J by 1 base, with 8 bases of the junction left unmatched. In DNA, the CDR3 is TGTGCCAGCAGTTCCCAAGGGACAGGGCGGTCCTACGAGCAGTACTTC. Translating it yields CASSSQGTGRSYEQYF.

This sequence joins TRBV28 and TRBJ1-5; D unresolved. Trimming took 3 bases from V and 2 from J, leaving 11 bases between them. CDR1 MDHEN and CDR2 SYDVKM come from the germline V gene. The CDR3 is 15 residues long. This chain's CDR3 is CASSFPTEGNQPQHF. The CDR3 nucleotides read TGTGCCAGCAGTTTCCCCACGGAGGGCAATCAGCCCCAGCATTTT. Full variable domain (outside the CDR3, taken from reference TRBV28 and TRBJ1-5): DVKVTQSSRYLVKRTGEKVFLECVQDMDHENMFWYRQDPGLGLRLIYFSYDVKMKEKGDIPEGYSVSREKKERFSLILESASTNQTSMYLCASSFPTEGNQPQHFGDGTRLSIL.

This clonotype was seen only a few times. V and J are TRBV20-1 and TRBJ2-5; the match to TRBD2 covers 9 bases. This CDR3 has 13 residues. Germline assignment: CDR1 DFQATT and CDR2 SNEGSKA (reference sequence). With 5 bases clipped from V and 5 bases from J, the junction kept 6 bases outside the gene matches. The CDR3 loop reads CSAGTSLGETQYF. The CDR3 nucleotides are TGCAGTGCTGGGACTAGCCTAGGCGAGACCCAGTACTTC.

This clonotype was seen a few times. This chain uses TRBV3-1 with TRBJ1-1; D is ambiguous. CDR3 length equals 11 residues. Germline loops: CDR1 LGHDT, CDR2 YNNKEL (reference sequence). Trimming cost V 2 bases and J 10 bases, with 8 bases left between them. The CDR3, as DNA: TGTGCCAGCAGCCAAAGGGTTCGAGCTTTCTTT. Amino acids: CASSQRVRAFF.

This clonotype was found a few times. The chain links TRBV7-9 to TRBJ1-2; the D gene is possibly TRBD1 (5 bases). Trimming left V 2 bases short and J 3 bases short, with 13 bases between. The germline CDR1 and CDR2 sequences are SEHNR and FQNEAQ (reference sequence). The CDR3 sequence is 15 residues long. CDR3 sequence reads: CASSLHLDSDYGYTF. In DNA form, the CDR3 reads TGTGCCAGCAGCTTACATCTAGACAGCGACTATGGCTACACCTTC.

This clonotype was detected only a few times. The V gene is TRBV30, the J gene TRBJ1-1; D is unresolved. In germline, CDR1 is GTSNPN, CDR2 SVGIG (reference sequence). The CDR3 loop spans 14 amino acids. The V and J ends lost 7 bases and 0 bases respectively, with 15 bases between them. In DNA form, the CDR3 reads TGTGCCTATACCGACAAGACCATGAACACTGAAGCTTTCTTT. Translation gives CAYTDKTMNTEAFF.

V and J are TRBV2 and TRBJ1-5; the match to TRBD1 covers 7 bases. Germline trimming cut 6 bases from V and 4 bases from J; bases unmatched to any gene: 3. CDR3 size: 13 residues. Germline values: CDR1 SNHLY, CDR2 FYNNEI. CDR3 in amino acids: CASRGQSNQPQHF. In nucleotides, the CDR3 is TGTGCCAGCAGGGGACAGAGTAATCAGCCCCAGCATTTT.

This clonotype has just a few counts. V and J are TRBV3-1 and TRBJ1-1; possible D gene TRBD1, 5 bases. Deletions cut 5 bases from V and 0 bases from J, with 13 bases between. This CDR3 is built from 15 residues. The germline V gene encodes CDR1 LGHDT and CDR2 YNNKEL (reference sequence). The CDR3 sequence: CASSARQTVNTEAFF. CDR3 sequence (DNA): TGTGCCAGCAGCGCACGACAGACCGTGAACACTGAAGCTTTCTTT.

In its sample, this clonotype was seen many times. J is TRBJ2-2 and V is TRBV6-5; the D gene is possibly TRBD2 (5 bases). CDR3 size: 14 residues. Trimming cost V 0 bases and J 13 bases, with 15 bases left between them. CDR1 is MNHEY and CDR2 is SVGAGI in the germline V gene. CDR3 bases: TGTGCCAGCAGTTACTCGAGGGCGGACCGGGGGCTGTTTTTT. Its translation: CASSYSRADRGLFF.